This entry lists 28 T cell receptor beta chains sequenced from one sample in a study of long-term antiretroviral therapy in people with HIV. This was the immunoSEQ v3.0 assay at survey level. TCRdb's copy holds only in-frame clones and misses some; the assay was immunoSEQ multiplex PCR. The sample includes around 20,000 clones, 76% of them seen just once. The sequencing here drew on unsorted PBMCs, taken 0.5 years before starting antiretroviral therapy. These receptors were obtained from a man aged 18 to 30 with HIV.

J is TRBJ2-3 and V is TRBV7-6; no clear D gene. This CDR3 is built from 12 residues. Germline V gene lookup returns CDR1 SGHVS and CDR2 FNYEAQ. Trimming cost V 2 bases and J 5 bases, with 5 bases left between them. The CDR3 DNA sequence: TGTGCCAGCAGCTTATCTGGAGATACGCAGTATTTT. Translating gives CASSLSGDTQYF.

This chain uses TRBV5-8 with TRBJ2-1, with D perhaps TRBD2 (5 bases). The length of the CDR3 is 12 residues. Deletions cut 4 bases from V and 8 bases from J, with 10 bases between. Germline values: CDR1 SGHTS, CDR2 YDEGEE. Here the CDR3 DNA reads TGTGCCAGCAGCCACCAGAGGGATGAGCAGTTCTTC. This gives the protein CASSHQRDEQFF.

V is TRBV13 and J is TRBJ2-7; 8 bases align to TRBD1. This CDR3 has 15 residues. The J segment lost 6 bases and the V segment lost 5 bases, leaving 12 bases of the junction unmatched. Germline assignment: CDR1 PRHDT and CDR2 FYEKMQ (reference sequence). This CDR3 is CASSISGQGAFEQYF. CDR3 in DNA: TGTGCCAGCAGCATCTCGGGGCAGGGGGCATTCGAGCAGTACTTC.

The rearrangement links TRBV7-9 to TRBJ1-1; D gene uncertain. Trimming took 4 bases from V and 0 from J, leaving 9 bases between them. This CDR3 spans 14 amino acids. The V gene's germline CDR1 is SEHNR and CDR2 FQNEAQ (reference sequence). CDR3 coding DNA: TGTGCCAGCAGCTCAAGGAATCTGAACACTGAAGCTTTCTTT. Amino acid sequence: CASSSRNLNTEAFF.

This chain links TRBV4-2 with TRBJ1-1, with D unclear. The CDR3 runs to 15 residues. Trimming pared 0 bases from V and 5 bases from J, leaving 13 bases between. In germline, CDR1 is LGHNA, CDR2 YNFKEQ. The CDR3 loop reads CASSQDQARWTEAFF. As DNA, the CDR3 is TGTGCCAGCAGCCAAGACCAGGCAAGGTGGACTGAAGCTTTCTTT.

The gene calls are TRBV12-5 and TRBJ2-3; 7 bases match TRBD2. The CDR3 runs to 15 residues. V shed 0 bases and J 0 bases; nucleotides not matched to a gene: 0. The germline V gene encodes CDR1 LGHNT and CDR2 FRNRAP. The CDR3 region has the DNA TGTGCTAGTGGTTTGGTACTAGCGAGCACAGATACGCAGTATTTT. It yields the protein CASGLVLASTDTQYF.

The rearrangement links TRBV6-1 to TRBJ2-1; perhaps D is TRBD1 or TRBD2 (5 bases each). The V and J ends lost 8 bases and 6 bases respectively, with 20 bases between them. This CDR3 region has 15 residues. Germline CDR1 MNHNS, CDR2 SASEGT. CDR3 in amino acids: CASQFGVGVINEQFF. CDR3 sequence (DNA): TGTGCCAGCCAATTCGGGGTGGGGGTAATCAATGAGCAGTTCTTC.

The rearrangement links TRBV11-3 to TRBJ1-1; D is unclear. This CDR3 has 12 amino acids. Germline V gene sequence: CDR1 SGHNT, CDR2 YENEEA. V lost 5 bases, J lost 0 bases, and 4 bases lay in between. The CDR3 reads CASSLLNTEAFF. In DNA form, the CDR3 reads TGTGCCAGCAGCCTCTTGAACACTGAAGCTTTCTTT. The entire variable domain, with the rest obtained from reference TRBV11-3 and TRBJ1-1, is as follows: EAGVVQSPRYKIIEKKQPVAFWCNPISGHNTLYWYLQNLGQGPELLIRYENEEAVDDSQLPKDRFSAERLKGVDSTLKIQPAELGDSAVYLCASSLLNTEAFFGQGTRLTVV.

The chain recombines TRBV11-3 with TRBJ2-2; 7 bases are a match to TRBD1. V lost 2 bases, J lost 4 bases, and 4 bases stayed unmatched. This CDR3 comprises 15 residues. Germline V CDR1 and CDR2: SGHNT, YENEEA. CDR3 DNA: TGTGCCAGCAGCTTACGAGGGGGCGGCACCGGGGAGCTGTTTTTT. It is translated as CASSLRGGGTGELFF.

The V call is TRBV27, the J call TRBJ2-1; the match to TRBD2 covers 9 bases. The V and J ends lost 8 bases and 8 bases, in that order; junction bases with no gene match: 10. CDR3 length: 14 residues. CDR1 and CDR2 from the germline V gene are MNHEY and SMNVEV (reference sequence). CDR3 in amino acids: CASSGREGPDEQFF. CDR3 sequence (DNA): TGTGCCAGCTCTGGGCGGGAGGGACCCGATGAGCAGTTCTTC.

The gene calls are TRBV2 and TRBJ2-7; TRBD1 matches 11 bases. The germline CDR1 and CDR2 sequences are SNHLY and FYNNEI. This CDR3 comprises 15 residues. The junction had 6 bases not matched to a gene; V was cut back by 2 bases and J by 6 bases. The CDR3 region has the DNA TGTGCCAGCAGTGAATGCCGGACAGGGGGCTGCGAGCAGTACTTC. As protein: CASSECRTGGCEQYF.

This chain links TRBV15 with TRBJ1-1, with no clear D. Germline CDR1 LNHNV, CDR2 YYDKDF (reference sequence). CDR3 length: 15 amino acids. V lost 4 bases and J lost 1, with 13 bases in between. CDR3 residues: CATSTRQEPNTEAFF. The CDR3 nucleotides are TGTGCCACCAGCACCCGGCAGGAGCCGAACACTGAAGCTTTCTTT.

The chain combines TRBV10-3 with TRBJ1-5; D is undetermined. The V gene lost 2 bases and the J gene lost 0 bases, with 5 bases spanning the gap. The CDR3 has 14 residues. Germline CDR1 and CDR2: ENHRY and SYGVKD. CDR3 sequence: CAISERSSNQPQHF. The CDR3 nucleotides read TGTGCCATCAGTGAGAGGAGTAGCAATCAGCCCCAGCATTTT.

The V and J genes are TRBV5-5 and TRBJ1-2; 7 nucleotides match TRBD1. The V gene's germline CDR1 is SGHKS and CDR2 YYEKEE (reference sequence). V shed 3 bases and J 8 bases; nucleotides not matched to a gene: 10. The CDR3 covers 14 residues. The CDR3, as DNA: TGTGCCAGCAGCTGGGAGAGGGGGCAGCAGGGCTACACCTTC. Protein: CASSWERGQQGYTF.

This chain joins TRBV19 and TRBJ1-1; D call uncertain. Germline CDR1 is LNHDA and CDR2 is SQIVND (reference sequence). Trimming removed 6 bases from V and 1 base from J, with 3 bases in between. The CDR3 consists of 11 residues. CDR3 loop: CASSRNTEAFF. DNA for the CDR3: TGTGCCAGTAGCAGGAACACTGAAGCTTTCTTT. The entire variable domain, with the rest obtained from reference TRBV19 and TRBJ1-1, is as follows: DGGITQSPKYLFRKEGQNVTLSCEQNLNHDAMYWYRQDPGQGLRLIYYSQIVNDFQKGDIAEGYSVSREKKESFPLTVTSAQKNPTAFYLCASSRNTEAFFGQGTRLTVV.

The chain combines TRBV7-8 with TRBJ1-2; D is uncertain. The CDR3 sequence is 12 residues long. Germline loops: CDR1 SGHVS, CDR2 FQNEAQ. Trimming cost V 5 bases and J 3 bases, with 7 bases left between them. CDR3 loop: CASSRYDYGYTF. The CDR3 DNA reads TGTGCCAGCAGCCGGTATGACTATGGCTACACCTTC.

This rearrangement joins TRBV7-9 to TRBJ1-5; D is uncertain. V lost 1 base and J 2 bases, leaving 6 bases between the germline ends. The CDR3 is made up of 14 amino acids. Germline V gene data show CDR1 as SEHNR and CDR2 as FQNEAQ (reference sequence). In DNA form, the CDR3 reads TGTGCCAGCAGCTTAGAAACCGGCAATCAGCCCCAGCATTTT. Its translation: CASSLETGNQPQHF.

This clone was counted once. The V gene is TRBV7-9, the J gene TRBJ1-1; D is undetermined. Trimming stripped 5 bases from V and 3 bases from J, with 19 bases between. The CDR3 sequence is 16 residues long. Germline CDR1 and CDR2: SEHNR and FQNEAQ (reference sequence). Here the CDR3 reads CASSHGSRLGDTEAFF. The CDR3 DNA is TGTGCCAGCAGCCACGGTAGCAGGCTCGGTGACACTGAAGCTTTCTTT.

The chain is built from TRBV27 and TRBJ2-1; D might be TRBD1 (5 bases). Trimming took 6 bases from V and 2 from J, leaving 14 bases between them. Looked up from germline, CDR1 is MNHEY and CDR2 is SMNVEV (reference sequence). The CDR3 has 15 residues. The CDR3 protein is CASSSMGPTYNEQFF. The CDR3 bases are TGTGCCAGCAGCTCAATGGGGCCGACCTACAATGAGCAGTTCTTC.

V gene TRBV28 combines with J gene TRBJ1-5; the D gene is possibly TRBD1 (6 bases). V lost 11 bases and J lost 9, with 20 bases in between. The CDR3 extends over 13 amino acids. From germline, CDR1 is MDHEN and CDR2 SYDVKM. In DNA form, the CDR3 reads TGTGCCGTTCAGACAGGCTCTCGTACGCCCCAGCATTTT. Translated, it gives CAVQTGSRTPQHF.

The chain uses TRBV5-8 and TRBJ2-2, with TRBD2 identical over 7 bases. V was pared by 6 bases and J by 1 base, with 9 bases of the junction left unmatched. The CDR3 loop spans 16 amino acids. From germline, CDR1 is SGHTS and CDR2 YDEGEE. As DNA, the CDR3 is TGTGCCAGCAATGTAGCGGGCTGGAGGAACACCGGGGAGCTGTTTTTT. Amino acid sequence: CASNVAGWRNTGELFF. The full variable domain, with the rest looked up from reference TRBV5-8 and TRBJ2-2, is EAGVTQSPTHLIKTRGQQATLRCSPISGHTSVYWYQQALGLGLQFLLWYDEGEERNRGNFPPRFSGRQFPNYSSELNVNALELEDSALYLCASNVAGWRNTGELFFGEGSRLTVL.

The rearrangement links TRBV5-6 to TRBJ2-7; 15 nucleotides align to TRBD2. This CDR3 is built from 17 residues. Losses at the gene ends were 4 bases for V and 0 bases for J; bases not matched to a gene: 5. The V gene's germline CDR1 is SGHDT and CDR2 YYEEEE. The CDR3 DNA reads as TGTGCCAGCAGCCTAGGACTAGCGGGGGGGAGCTCCTACGAGCAGTACTTC. It is translated as CASSLGLAGGSSYEQYF. Looking up the rest from reference TRBV5-6 and TRBJ2-7 gives the full variable domain: DAGVTQSPTHLIKTRGQQVTLRCSPKSGHDTVSWYQQALGQGPQFIFQYYEEEERQRGNFPDRFSGHQFPNYSSELNVNALLLGDSALYLCASSLGLAGGSSYEQYFGPGTRLTVT.

In nucleotides, the CDR3 is TGCGCCAGCAGTGACCCGTTGGGGGCAGGGTATACGTGGGGCGAGCAGTACTTC. This sequence encodes CASSDPLGAGYTWGEQYF. This chain links TRBV10-2 with TRBJ2-7; perhaps TRBD1 as D (6 bases). The CDR3 has 18 residues. The V gene's germline CDR1 is WSHSY and CDR2 SAAADI. The V end lost 3 bases, the J end lost 6 bases, and 27 bases lay between the germline ends.

The chain is built from TRBV6-5 and TRBJ2-7, with D possibly being TRBD1 (5 bases). The ends were cut back, 3 bases at V and 1 base at J, with 10 bases in the middle. The CDR3 length is 14 residues. Germline CDR1 is MNHEY and CDR2 is SVGAGI. The CDR3 sequence: CASSYEDRSYEQYF. The CDR3 DNA reads as TGTGCCAGCAGTTATGAAGACAGATCCTACGAGCAGTACTTC.

V gene TRBV5-1 combines with J gene TRBJ1-1; 7 bases fit TRBD1. The CDR3 runs to 16 residues. V shed 0 bases, J shed 0 bases, and the junction held 5 bases outside the gene matches. Per germline, CDR1 SGHRS and CDR2 YFSETQ. The CDR3 DNA follows: TGCGCCAGCAGCTTGGGGAAGGGGGCCATGAACACTGAAGCTTTCTTT. As protein: CASSLGKGAMNTEAFF.

The V and J genes are TRBV7-2 and TRBJ2-7; D may be TRBD2 (5 bases). The V end was cut by 1 base, the J end by 3 bases, with 10 bases between. Germline lookup yields CDR1 SGHTA and CDR2 FQGNSA. The CDR3 has 14 amino acids. The CDR3: CASSLGLAGYEQYF. CDR3 in DNA: TGTGCCAGCAGCTTAGGTCTAGCAGGCTACGAGCAGTACTTC.

The chain employs TRBV28 and TRBJ2-1, with D tentatively TRBD1 (5 bases). CDR1 and CDR2 (germline): MDHEN, SYDVKM. Trimming removed 2 bases at V and 6 bases at J, with 8 bases between. The CDR3 covers 13 residues. In DNA form, the CDR3 reads TGTGCCAGCAGTTTAAGTGGGGCCAATGAGCAGTTCTTC. As protein: CASSLSGANEQFF.

The chain combines TRBV19 with TRBJ1-2; 10 nucleotides agree with TRBD1. The CDR3 is 13 residues long. Germline V gene lookup returns CDR1 LNHDA and CDR2 SQIVND (reference sequence). With V trimmed by 4 bases and J by 7 bases, 3 bases remained unmatched. The CDR3 DNA follows: TGTGCCAGTAGTACGACAGGGGGCAGTGGCTACACCTTC. This gives the protein CASSTTGGSGYTF.